These 20 T cell receptor beta chains came from one sample sequenced in a study of human T cells and chemical hapten exposure. Time point: patch test 3, about 24 weeks after DPC sensitization. Treatment here: therapeutic diphenylcyclopropenone sensitization with weekly scalp DPC. TCRdb called the RACE reads again in MiXCR, with one record for every CDR3 protein. The profile covers under 200,000 distinct CDR3 sequences, with 28% appearing a single time and about 2% taken by the ten largest. The source material was whole blood, sampled in connection with sensitization to the hapten diphenylcyclopropenone (DPC). The origin of the receptors is a woman aged 18-29 years with alopecia areata. Some clones in this sample may be carry-over from other donors' samples.

The chain has TRBV6-5 and TRBJ2-3, with D perhaps TRBD1 (6 bases). V dropped 8 bases and J dropped 2 bases, with 11 bases sitting between them. The CDR3 is 13 residues long. The V gene's germline CDR1 is MNHEY and CDR2 SVGAGI. Written as DNA, the CDR3 is TGTGCCAGCCGAGGGGGTTCCACAGATACGCAGTATTTT. Its translation is CASRGGSTDTQYF.

This clonotype has a single count. The CDR3 sequence: CSAIYRNTGELFF. DNA of the CDR3: TGCAGTGCAATATACAGGAACACCGGGGAGCTGTTTTTT. This rearrangement joins TRBV20-1 to TRBJ2-2; D call uncertain. The CDR3 extends over 13 amino acids. The ends were cut back, 6 bases at V and 1 base at J, with 9 bases in the middle. Germline assignment: CDR1 DFQATT and CDR2 SNEGSKA (reference sequence).

The V call is TRBV20-1, the J call TRBJ1-2, with D uncertain. The germline gives CDR1 DFQATT, CDR2 SNEGSKA (reference sequence). V lost 0 bases and J 2 bases, leaving 7 bases between the germline ends. The CDR3 is 13 amino acids. DNA of the CDR3: TGCAGTGCTAGAGATGCGAGAAACTATGGCTACACCTTC. Translation gives CSARDARNYGYTF.

The table lists this clonotype with a few counts. The chain employs TRBV29-1 and TRBJ2-7; either TRBD1 or TRBD2 may supply D (6 bases each). CDR3 length: 13 residues. Trimming cost V 4 bases and J 2 bases, with 12 bases left between them. Looked up from germline, CDR1 is SQVTM and CDR2 is ANQGSEA. The chain's CDR3 is CSVVADRPYEQYF. The CDR3 nucleotides are TGCAGCGTTGTAGCGGACAGACCCTACGAGCAGTACTTC.

The CDR3 DNA reads TGTGCCAGCAGTGGAAAGGGAGCTGGCTACACCTTC. This gives the protein CASSGKGAGYTF. The chain is built from TRBV27 and TRBJ1-2; D is unresolved. The ends were cut back, 5 bases at V and 7 bases at J, with 11 bases in the middle. Germline V gene data show CDR1 as MNHEY and CDR2 as SMNVEV (reference sequence). This CDR3 region has 12 residues.

This clonotype has just a few counts. This chain uses TRBV15 with TRBJ2-5; D is unresolved. The CDR3 loop spans 18 amino acids. CDR1 and CDR2 (germline): LNHNV, YYDKDF (reference sequence). Trimming removed 0 bases from V and 2 bases from J, with 19 bases in between. Written as DNA, the CDR3 is TGTGCCACCAGCAGAGATCCTATCGGTAGACACCAACAAGAGACCCAGTACTTC. This translates into CATSRDPIGRHQQETQYF. Looking up the rest from reference TRBV15 and TRBJ2-5 gives the full variable domain: DAMVIQNPRYQVTQFGKPVTLSCSQTLNHNVMYWYQQKSSQAPKLLFHYYDKDFNNEADTPDNFQSRRPNTSFCFLDIRSPGLGDTAMYLCATSRDPIGRHQQETQYFGPGTRLLVL.

This clonotype was seen ten or more times. The chain has TRBV6-5 and TRBJ2-2; TRBD2 matches 7 bases. J lost 4 bases, V lost 5 bases, and 4 bases had no gene match. Germline CDR1 reads MNHEY; CDR2 reads SVGAGI. The CDR3 runs 14 residues. CDR3 DNA: TGTGCCAGCAGTCCCGGGGGGATCACCGGGGAGCTGTTTTTT. It yields the protein CASSPGGITGELFF.

This clonotype was found a few times. J is TRBJ1-2 and V is TRBV12-3 or TRBV12-4, with TRBD1 as a possible D gene (6 bases). Trimming cost V 7 bases and J 3 bases, with 15 bases left between them. CDR3 size: 14 residues. The CDR3 DNA follows: TGTGCCAGCAACTTGGGGGGCTCATACTATGGCTACACCTTC. This codes for CASNLGGSYYGYTF.

V gene TRBV7-9 combines with J gene TRBJ1-2; the match to TRBD1 covers 7 bases. In germline, CDR1 is SEHNR, CDR2 FQNEAQ (reference sequence). The length of the CDR3 is 16 residues. The V segment lost 1 base and the J segment 5 bases; nucleotides outside the gene matches: 10. The CDR3 coding sequence is TGTGCCAGCAGCTTAGGGGACAGTCGGTTAATATATGGCTACACCTTC. It yields the protein CASSLGDSRLIYGYTF.

J is TRBJ2-3 and V is TRBV9; TRBD2 is a possible D gene (5 bases). From germline, CDR1 is SGDLS and CDR2 YYNGEE. V was clipped by 4 bases and J by 2 bases, with 8 bases between them. There are 13 residues in the CDR3. The CDR3 is CASSKRTTDTQYF. As DNA, the CDR3 is TGTGCCAGCAGCAAGCGGACCACAGATACGCAGTATTTT.

This clonotype was recorded a few times. The rearrangement joins TRBV29-1 to TRBJ1-1, with a possible D match to TRBD1 (6 bases). Trimming removed 3 bases from V and 4 bases from J, with 9 bases in between. This CDR3 is 12 amino acids long. The germline CDR1 and CDR2 sequences are SQVTM and ANQGSEA. The DNA of the CDR3 is TGCAGCGTTGACGAGGGGGGCACTGAAGCTTTCTTT. Protein: CSVDEGGTEAFF.

The V call is TRBV2, the J call TRBJ1-5, with TRBD1 identical over 9 bases. The CDR3 totals 15 residues. Trimming removed 6 bases from V and 4 bases from J; junction bases left unmatched: 7. The germline gives CDR1 SNHLY, CDR2 FYNNEI. The CDR3 coding sequence is TGTGCCAGCAGGCGAACCGGGACAGGGAATCAGCCCCAGCATTTT. The encoded protein is CASRRTGTGNQPQHF. The whole variable domain, filled in from reference TRBV2 and TRBJ1-5, reads EPEVTQTPSHQVTQMGQEVILRCVPISNHLYFYWYRQILGQKVEFLVSFYNNEISEKSEIFDDQFSVERPDGSNFTLKIRSTKLEDSAMYFCASRRTGTGNQPQHFGDGTRLSIL.

The V and J genes are TRBV7-9 and TRBJ2-3, with 8 bases matching TRBD1. V shed 8 bases, J shed 4 bases, and the junction held 14 bases outside the gene matches. From germline, CDR1 is SEHNR and CDR2 FQNEAQ (reference sequence). This CDR3 has 16 amino acids. The CDR3 reads CASFSLRTGSPDTQYF. CDR3 nucleotides: TGTGCCAGCTTCTCCCTTCGGACAGGGAGCCCAGATACGCAGTATTTT.

This clonotype was counted at least ten times. The junction departs from germline at one end; a sequencing error may be responsible. The V gene is TRBV20-1, the J gene TRBJ2-5; a possible D gene is TRBD2 (7 bases). CDR1 and CDR2 (germline): DFQATT, SNEGSKA (reference sequence). The CDR3 contains 14 residues. CDR3 DNA sequence: TGCAGTGCGAGAGGGGGGAGGGCGGTTGAGACCCAGTACTTC. It encodes CSARGGRAVETQYF.

This rearrangement joins TRBV7-2 to TRBJ2-5; D unclear. This CDR3 has 16 residues. Germline CDR1 SGHTA, CDR2 FQGNSA. Deletions cut 2 bases from V and 0 bases from J, with 13 bases between. CDR3 region: CASSLIWRPYQETQYF. The CDR3 DNA reads TGTGCCAGCAGCTTAATATGGCGACCGTACCAAGAGACCCAGTACTTC. The complete variable domain, with remaining parts taken from reference TRBV7-2 and TRBJ2-5, reads GAGVSQSPSNKVTEKGKDVELRCDPISGHTALYWYRQSLGQGLEFLIYFQGNSAPDKSGLPSDRFSAERTGGSVSTLTIQRTQQEDSAVYLCASSLIWRPYQETQYFGPGTRLLVL.

A single count supports this clonotype. The chain employs TRBV6-4 and TRBJ1-2; 7 positions agree with TRBD1. The CDR3 totals 14 residues. Germline V gene sequence: CDR1 MRHNA, CDR2 SNTAGT. Unmatched junction bases numbered 7, after V lost 6 bases and J lost 3 bases. CDR3 nucleotide sequence: TGTGCCAGCAGACCGGGGCAGGGGGACTATGGCTACACCTTC. Translating it yields CASRPGQGDYGYTF.

The V call is TRBV29-1, the J call TRBJ2-7; possible D gene TRBD1, 6 bases. Looked up from germline, CDR1 is SQVTM and CDR2 is ANQGSEA. There are 13 residues in the CDR3. With 3 bases removed from V and 0 bases from J, the gap between germline ends came to 9 bases. The CDR3 coding sequence is TGCAGCGTTGAGGCAGGGGACTCCTACGAGCAGTACTTC. Translating it yields CSVEAGDSYEQYF.

This rearrangement joins TRBV6-1 to TRBJ2-1, with unresolved D. CDR1 is MNHNS, CDR2 SASEGT, per germline. This CDR3 comprises 12 residues. The V end lost 3 bases, the J end lost 7 bases, and 7 bases lay between the germline ends. CDR3 coding DNA: TGTGCCAGCAGTGACGGATGGAATGAGCAGTTCTTC. Amino acid sequence: CASSDGWNEQFF.

J is TRBJ1-1 and V is TRBV3-1; D remains ambiguous. The CDR3 has 15 residues. Germline CDR1 is LGHDT and CDR2 is YNNKEL (reference sequence). V was cut by 1 base and J by 5 bases, with 14 bases left in between. Here the CDR3 reads CASSQASYARTEAFF. CDR3 DNA sequence: TGTGCCAGCAGCCAAGCCTCCTATGCCCGAACTGAAGCTTTCTTT.

The J gene is TRBJ1-3, the V gene TRBV4-3; D remains unclear. Germline V gene sequence: CDR1 LGHNA, CDR2 YSLEER. The CDR3 spans 15 residues. V shed 0 bases and J shed 2 bases, with 8 bases lying between them. CDR3 loop: CASSQEGSPGNTIYF. CDR3 DNA sequence: TGCGCCAGCAGCCAAGAGGGTTCACCTGGAAACACCATATATTTT.